This TCR beta chain is from a study of blood T cell repertoires in COVID-19. Study information: The United States, Italy and Spain were the sources of the acute and convalescent COVID-19 samples. Sources were T cells, B-cell-depleted T cells, or PBMCs; the material itself was cDNA or gDNA.

The protocol was immunoSEQ multiplex PCR, while the TCRdb copy is restricted to in-frame clones and leaves out a portion. The table lists over 20,000 clones, 65% to 90% of them singletons. Between the trimmed V and J ends, which lost 0 bases and 3 bases, there was a span of 9 bases. Germline assignment: CDR1 MGHRA and CDR2 YSYEKL. CDR3 length equals 15 residues. The receptor was isolated from a man aged 50-60 years with active COVID-19. The chain joins TRBV4-1 to TRBJ1-5; D perhaps matches TRBD1 (6 bases). Input material: peripheral blood. CDR3 loop: CASSQDGQPNQPQHF. In DNA form, the CDR3 reads TGCGCCAGCAGCCAAGACGGACAGCCCAATCAGCCCCAGCATTTT.